The 5 T cell receptor beta chains below come from one sample, sequenced in a study of shared clonotypes between healthy human individuals (TCRdb year 2020). Preparation of the library involved the immunoSEQ multiplex PCR assay. Sourced from immuneACCESS, this table was stored by TCRdb with only in-frame sequences that have V and J called. A share of the clones is absent; for the studies checked, an unresolved V gene accounts for under half, and the remainder has no known explanation. The sample table records about 2 million clones; approximately 94% of these occur just once. Clones ranked in the top ten supply approximately 1.2% of the sample. CD8 naive samples were CD45RO-negative cells positively selected for CCR7, giving a CD45RA+CCR7+ population that excluded TemRA cells. The sample was naive CD8+ T cells sorted from blood. Explained via the paper, the cell subset or site label denotes: CD45RA+CCR7+. The source of these receptors is a man between 18 and 35 years old in good health.

This clone was seen once. V and J are TRBV10-2 and TRBJ2-7; the D gene is possibly TRBD2 (6 bases). Germline V gene data show CDR1 as WSHSY and CDR2 as SAAADI. This CDR3 spans 14 amino acids. The ends were cut back, 2 bases at V and 0 bases at J, with 8 bases in the middle. In DNA, the CDR3 is TGCGCCAGCAGTGAGGGACTACGCTCCTACGAGCAGTACTTC. Amino acids: CASSEGLRSYEQYF.

The chain combines TRBV5-1 with TRBJ1-4; 10 bases fit TRBD1. Losses at the gene ends were 4 bases for V and 6 bases for J; bases not matched to a gene: 6. Germline CDR1 and CDR2: SGHRS and YFSETQ. The CDR3 consists of 15 residues. The DNA for the CDR3 is TGCGCCAGCAGCCGGCACGGACAGGGGGATGAAAAACTGTTTTTT. Translating it yields CASSRHGQGDEKLFF. The complete variable domain, with remaining parts taken from reference TRBV5-1 and TRBJ1-4, reads KAGVTQTPRYLIKTRGQQVTLSCSPISGHRSVSWYQQTPGQGLQFLFEYFSETQRNKGNFPGRFSGRQFSNSRSEMNVSTLELGDSALYLCASSRHGQGDEKLFFGSGTQLSVL.

The V call is TRBV5-6, the J call TRBJ2-7, with 7 bases fitting TRBD1. J lost 2 bases, V lost 4 bases, and 0 bases had no gene match. This CDR3 contains 12 residues. Germline V gene sequence: CDR1 SGHDT, CDR2 YYEEEE. CDR3 sequence (DNA): TGTGCCAGCAGCGGGACAGCCTACGAGCAGTACTTC. Protein product: CASSGTAYEQYF. Supplemented by reference TRBV5-6 and TRBJ2-7, the full variable domain reads DAGVTQSPTHLIKTRGQQVTLRCSPKSGHDTVSWYQQALGQGPQFIFQYYEEEERQRGNFPDRFSGHQFPNYSSELNVNALLLGDSALYLCASSGTAYEQYFGPGTRLTVT.

A single count supports this clone. The CDR3 sequence: CASRTDREVGYTF. DNA of the CDR3: TGTGCCAGCAGGACGGACAGGGAAGTCGGCTACACCTTC. The chain couples TRBV6-9 to TRBJ1-2; 8 positions match TRBD1. CDR1 and CDR2 (germline): MNHGY, SVAAGI. The CDR3 is 13 amino acids. J lost 8 bases, V lost 6 bases, and 8 bases had no gene match.

This chain links TRBV5-1 with TRBJ1-1, with 9 bases fitting TRBD1. There are 17 residues in the CDR3. Per germline, CDR1 SGHRS and CDR2 YFSETQ. With 4 bases clipped from V and 4 bases from J, the junction kept 14 bases outside the gene matches. The CDR3 bases are TGCGCCAGCAGCCCCCCGGGACAGGGTGGTTGGAGCACTGAAGCTTTCTTT. Translation: CASSPPGQGGWSTEAFF.